These T cell receptor beta chains were read from a single sample in a study of graft-versus-host responses after intestinal transplantation. No antigen has been assigned to these receptors. Sequenced by immunoSEQ multiplex PCR; TCRdb stores in-frame clones only, minus some. The sample has some 100,000 clones; more than 75% are singletons. The sample consisted of unstimulated CD4+ T cells sorted from spleen or lymph node cells, taken before transplant. All receptors derive from a human donor who was the organ donor for an intestinal transplant. Both conserved end residues are trimmed from each CDR3.

cdr3_aa: AWSVQSVDEQF
v_call: TRBV30

cdr3_aa: ASSPGQANYGYT
v_call: TRBV28

cdr3_aa: ASSGGAFQETQY
v_call: TRBV19

cdr3_aa: ASRKDSPEQY
v_call: TRBV28

cdr3_aa: ASSPLTGTGRYEQY
v_call: TRBV4-2

cdr3_aa: ASTSGEGNQPQH
v_call: TRBV5-5

cdr3_aa: ASSIHDRALNEQY
v_call: TRBV28

cdr3_aa: ASSLSTASHGDTQY
v_call: TRBV7-2

cdr3_aa: ASSWTGDYGYT
v_call: TRBV5-1

cdr3_aa: ASRQGGSGANVLT
v_call: TRBV2